The entry below describes one T cell receptor (beta chain). Its antigen is currently unknown. Measured with immunoSEQ multiplex PCR; TCRdb has only the in-frame clones, and not every one. The data hold 95,000 or so clones, with about 88% observed a single time. This sample was included in a study of T cell responses to AZD1222 COVID-19 vaccine. CDR3 length: 12 amino acids. Trimming took off 6 bases at V and 11 bases at J, with 16 bases between the two ends. Germline V CDR1 and CDR2: MNHEY, SVGAGI. General study findings and limits: The repertoires were collected only after the peak T cell response. Baseline seropositivity characterized only six AZD1222 recipients. Regions 160-218 and 743-854 dominated among vaccine-associated CD4 TCRs spanning spike.

Source: peripheral blood, taken on day 0 of AZD1222 vaccination. This TCR came from an adult in good health. V gene TRBV6-5 combines with J gene TRBJ1-1; perhaps TRBD1 as D (5 bases). In DNA form, the CDR3 reads TGTGCCAGCAGCCCCGGGGGACCGAGGGCTTTCTTT. Its translation: CASSPGGPRAFF.